The T cell receptor (beta chain) described here comes from a study of naive and memory T cell subsets. The length of the CDR3 is 15 residues. The germline gives CDR1 DFQATT, CDR2 SNEGSKA (reference sequence). With V trimmed by 6 bases and J by 0 bases, 10 bases remained unmatched. Cells stained for CD3, CD4, CD8, CD45RA and CD27 were sorted into four subsets. Two oligonucleotides, mixed equimolar, formed the beta constant-region primer covering TRBC1 and TRBC2. Nested alpha and beta constant-region primers with the SP2 primer drove four PCR rounds on ligated cDNA. Ligation attached a single-stranded oligonucleotide with a 12-nucleotide UMI and the SP2 primer to the cDNA 3' end. TCRdb reprocessed the UMI-ligation and nested PCR reads with MiXCR, giving one entry per CDR3 protein. The sample holds about 150,000 distinct CDR3 sequences, roughly 20% seen once. Study-wide findings and caveats: Especially in CD8 cells, naive repertoires contained a few larger clonotypes, possibly CD45RA-re-expressing memory cells. A clonotype means one alpha or beta sequence, not an alpha/beta pair. Findings for naive and memory subsets could not be checked against ground truth.

For this clonotype: The antigen is unknown.

The V and J genes are TRBV20-1 and TRBJ1-1; TRBD1 aligns across 7 bases. The clonotype originates from a human donor in good health. Material for sequencing was naive CD4+ T cells from blood. For the CDR3, the DNA is TGCAGTGCCCAGGGGGGGCATCGAATGAACACTGAAGCTTTCTTT. Translation: CSAQGGHRMNTEAFF.